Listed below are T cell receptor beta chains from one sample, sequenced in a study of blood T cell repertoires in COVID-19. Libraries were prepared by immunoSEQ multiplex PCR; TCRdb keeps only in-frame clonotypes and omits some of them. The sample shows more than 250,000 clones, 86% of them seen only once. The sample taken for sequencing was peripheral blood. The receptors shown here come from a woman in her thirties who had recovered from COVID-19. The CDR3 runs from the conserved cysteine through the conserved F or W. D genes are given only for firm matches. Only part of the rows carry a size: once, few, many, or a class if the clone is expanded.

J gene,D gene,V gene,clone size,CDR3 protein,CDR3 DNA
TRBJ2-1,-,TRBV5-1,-,CASSLGGGSDEQFF,TGCGCCAGCAGCCTGGGGGGCGGGAGCGATGAGCAGTTCTTC
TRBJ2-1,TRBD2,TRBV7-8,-,CASSLGTSGNEQFF,TGTGCCAGCAGCTTAGGGACTAGCGGCAATGAGCAGTTCTTC
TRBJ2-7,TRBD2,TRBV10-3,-,CAIRRLADSYEQYF,TGTGCCATCAGAAGACTAGCGGACAGCTACGAGCAGTACTTC
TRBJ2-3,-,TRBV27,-,CASKGSGRTDTQYF,TGTGCCAGCAAAGGTAGCGGACGCACAGATACGCAGTATTTT
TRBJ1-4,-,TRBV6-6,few,CASSAASGQLNEKLFF,TGTGCCAGCAGTGCCGCTTCAGGGCAGCTAAATGAAAAACTGTTTTTT
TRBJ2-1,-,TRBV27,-,CASRPYLAEPSGEQFF,TGTGCCAGCAGACCCTATCTGGCGGAGCCTTCCGGTGAGCAGTTCTTC
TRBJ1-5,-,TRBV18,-,CASSPSPLTGLNQPQHF,TGTGCCAGCTCACCCTCCCCCCTGACAGGCCTCAATCAGCCCCAGCATTTT
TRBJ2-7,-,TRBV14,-,CASSPRGGLISYEQYF,TGTGCCAGCAGCCCCCGGGGAGGCTTGATTTCCTACGAGCAGTACTTC
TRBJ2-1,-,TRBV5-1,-,CASSLISGEQFF,TGCGCCAGCAGCTTGATCAGCGGTGAGCAGTTCTTC
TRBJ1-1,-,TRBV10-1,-,CASSGGRSRNTEAFF,TGCGCCAGCAGCGGGGGACGGTCCAGGAACACTGAAGCTTTCTTT
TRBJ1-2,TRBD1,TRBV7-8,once,CASSRPGQGNYGYTF,TGTGCCAGCAGCCGTCCGGGACAGGGGAACTATGGCTACACCTTC
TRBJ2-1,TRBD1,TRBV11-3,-,CASSLTGTGHNEQFF,TGTGCCAGCAGCCTTACCGGGACAGGACACAATGAGCAGTTCTTC
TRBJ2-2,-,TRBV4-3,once,CASSQAPAANTGELFF,TGCGCCAGCAGCCAAGCCCCAGCGGCGAACACCGGGGAGCTGTTTTTT
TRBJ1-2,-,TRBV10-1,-,CASSEGVNYGYTF,TGCGCCAGCAGTGAAGGAGTAAACTATGGCTACACCTTC
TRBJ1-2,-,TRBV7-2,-,CASSSPGRTNYGYTF,TGTGCCAGCAGCTCGCCTGGGAGAACTAACTATGGCTACACCTTC
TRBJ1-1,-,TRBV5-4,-,CASIRQPNTEAFF,TGTGCCAGCATCAGACAGCCGAACACTGAAGCTTTCTTT
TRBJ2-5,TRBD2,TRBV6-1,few,CASSEVSGGLETQYF,TGTGCCAGCAGTGAAGTTAGCGGGGGGTTGGAGACCCAGTACTTC
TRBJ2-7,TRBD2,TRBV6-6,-,CASSYGTSGRTYEQYF,TGTGCCAGCAGCTACGGGACTAGCGGGAGGACCTACGAGCAGTACTTC
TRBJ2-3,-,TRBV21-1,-,CASSKVKDRLPFGTDTQYF,TGTGCCAGCAGCAAAGTGAAGGACAGGCTACCCTTTGGCACAGATACGCAGTATTTT
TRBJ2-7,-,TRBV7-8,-,CASSLGRGGGTYEQYF,TGTGCCAGCAGTTTGGGTCGAGGGGGAGGGACCTACGAGCAGTACTTC
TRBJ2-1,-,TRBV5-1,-,CASSLDGSPYNEQFF,TGCGCCAGCAGCTTGGACGGGTCACCCTACAATGAGCAGTTCTTC
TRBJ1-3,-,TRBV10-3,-,CAIQGSGNTIYF,TGTGCCATCCAGGGGTCTGGAAACACCATATATTTT
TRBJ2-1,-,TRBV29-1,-,CSVRDSYYNEQFF,TGCAGCGTCCGGGACTCTTACTACAATGAGCAGTTCTTC
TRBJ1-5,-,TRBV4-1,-,CASTYPGPYLYSNQPQHF,TGCGCCAGCACCTACCCAGGGCCTTACCTCTATAGCAATCAGCCCCAGCATTTT
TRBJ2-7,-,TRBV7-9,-,CASSFGGSNSYEQYF,TGTGCCAGCAGCTTTGGGGGGTCGAATTCCTACGAGCAGTACTTC
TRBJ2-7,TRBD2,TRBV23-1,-,CASSELGGLAGVHEQYF,TGCGCCAGCAGTGAATTAGGGGGACTAGCGGGAGTTCACGAGCAGTACTTC
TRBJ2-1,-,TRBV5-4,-,CASSLGALGEQFF,TGTGCCAGCAGCCTCGGCGCGCTAGGCGAGCAGTTCTTC
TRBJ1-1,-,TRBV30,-,CAWTEGRMNTEAFF,TGTGCCTGGACCGAGGGCAGGATGAACACTGAAGCTTTCTTT
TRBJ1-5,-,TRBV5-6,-,CASSLGEGSQPQHF,TGTGCCAGCAGCTTGGGGGAGGGGAGTCAGCCCCAGCATTTT
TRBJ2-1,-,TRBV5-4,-,CASSRRSYNEQFF,TGTGCCAGCAGCCGGCGGTCGTACAATGAGCAGTTCTTC
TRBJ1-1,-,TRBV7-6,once,CASSFIPQGNTEAFF,TGTGCCAGCAGCTTCATACCACAGGGGAACACTGAAGCTTTCTTT
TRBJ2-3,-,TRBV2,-,CASSEGRDTDTQYF,TGTGCCAGCAGTGAGGGGCGGGACACAGATACGCAGTATTTT
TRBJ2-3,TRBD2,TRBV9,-,CASSVALADSTDTQYF,TGTGCCAGCAGCGTAGCCCTAGCGGACAGCACAGATACGCAGTATTTT
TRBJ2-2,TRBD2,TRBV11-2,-,CASSYKPGGEPNTGELFF,TGTGCCAGCAGCTATAAACCGGGAGGGGAGCCAAACACCGGGGAGCTGTTTTTT
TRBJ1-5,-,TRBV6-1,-,CASSVFGGRGYSNQPQHF,TGTGCCAGCAGTGTCTTTGGGGGGCGGGGGTATAGCAATCAGCCCCAGCATTTT
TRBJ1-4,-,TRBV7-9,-,CASQARLNEKLFF,TGTGCCAGTCAAGCCAGGCTAAATGAAAAACTGTTTTTT
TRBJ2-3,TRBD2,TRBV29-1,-,CSVAGASTDTQYF,TGCAGCGTAGCGGGAGCATCCACAGATACGCAGTATTTT
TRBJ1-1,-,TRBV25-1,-,CASSEGPNTEAFF,TGTGCCAGCAGTGAAGGGCCGAACACTGAAGCTTTCTTT
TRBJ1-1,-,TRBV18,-,CASSPGQNTEAFF,TGTGCCAGCTCACCGGGCCAGAACACTGAAGCTTTCTTT
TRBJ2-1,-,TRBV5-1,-,CASSLIGRNEQFF,TGCGCCAGCAGCTTGATAGGGAGGAATGAGCAGTTCTTC
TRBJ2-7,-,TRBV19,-,CASSIWVNSAGEQYF,TGTGCCAGTAGTATCTGGGTCAACTCGGCGGGCGAGCAGTACTTC
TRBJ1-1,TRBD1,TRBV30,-,CAWRTGEQGTSTEAFF,TGTGCCTGGAGGACGGGGGAACAGGGGACCAGCACTGAAGCTTTCTTT
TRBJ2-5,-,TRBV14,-,CASSPWEAQETQYF,TGTGCCAGCAGCCCCTGGGAGGCCCAAGAGACCCAGTACTTC
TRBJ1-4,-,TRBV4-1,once,CASSQHFRNEKLFF,TGCGCCAGCAGCCAACATTTCAGGAATGAAAAACTGTTTTTT
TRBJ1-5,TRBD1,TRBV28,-,CASIQTGVSQPQHF,TGTGCCAGCATCCAGACAGGGGTGAGTCAGCCCCAGCATTTT
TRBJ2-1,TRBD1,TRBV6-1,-,CASSEAQTGVYNEQFF,TGTGCCAGCAGTGAAGCCCAGACAGGGGTATACAATGAGCAGTTCTTC
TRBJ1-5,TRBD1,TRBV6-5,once,CASRTGTGRLEPQHF,TGTGCCAGCAGAACCGGGACAGGGAGGTTGGAGCCCCAGCATTTT
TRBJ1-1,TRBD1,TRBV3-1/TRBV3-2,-,CASSLRTGEAFF,TGTGCCAGCAGCCTTCGGACAGGGGAAGCTTTCTTT
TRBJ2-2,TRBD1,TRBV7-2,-,CASRGQLNTGELFF,TGTGCCAGCAGGGGACAGCTTAACACCGGGGAGCTGTTTTTT
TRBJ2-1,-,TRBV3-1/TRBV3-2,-,CASSQDEAVIPRQQAFF,TGTGCCAGCAGCCAAGATGAGGCGGTTATACCTCGGCAGCAAGCGTTCTTC
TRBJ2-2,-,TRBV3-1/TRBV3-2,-,CASSQDEVGDTGELFF,TGTGCCAGCAGCCAAGATGAAGTAGGGGACACCGGGGAGCTGTTTTTT
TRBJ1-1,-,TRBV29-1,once,CSVSAGLNTEAFF,TGCAGCGTTTCAGCGGGCTTGAACACTGAAGCTTTCTTT
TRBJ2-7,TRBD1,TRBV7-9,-,CASRSGTGPISSYEQYF,TGTGCCAGCAGGTCCGGGACAGGCCCTATTTCTTCCTACGAGCAGTACTTC
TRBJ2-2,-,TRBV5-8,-,CASRYHQGTNTGELFF,TGTGCCAGCAGATACCATCAGGGGACCAACACCGGGGAGCTGTTTTTT
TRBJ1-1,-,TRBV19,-,CASSMSGGGTEAFF,TGTGCCAGTAGTATGTCGGGGGGAGGCACTGAAGCTTTCTTT
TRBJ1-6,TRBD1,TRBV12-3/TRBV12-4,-,CASRRQGATPLHF,TGTGCCAGCAGGCGACAGGGGGCTACACCCCTCCACTTT
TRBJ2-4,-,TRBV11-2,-,CASSERLGEYLAKNIQYF,TGTGCCAGCAGCGAAAGGCTGGGCGAGTACCTAGCCAAAAACATTCAGTACTTC